This T cell receptor (beta chain) emerged from a study of shared clonotypes between healthy human individuals (dated by TCRdb to 2019 to 2021). For the study in its entirety: A few men and a couple of women, aged 18 to 49 years, made up the cohort. For each donor, CD4 naive and CD4 memory were each run on three plates, CD8 naive on two plates, and CD8 memory on one plate. Blood TCR repertoires of several healthy adults were deeply sequenced to estimate repertoire size and the extent of clonotype sharing between individuals. Libraries were prepared and TCR repertoires were sequenced by different laboratories using diverse techniques, in order to increase sequencing depth and limit assay-specific biases. Between about 0.9 and 10 billion PBMCs per donor were obtained by leukapheresis.

As regards this clone: What this receptor recognizes is not known. Within one base of it there is no much larger clone, and no base qualities were kept.

Paper-wide results and their limitations: The genetic and exposure-history diversity represented was limited by the small number of donors. Naive subsets generally had larger estimated clonotype richness than memory subsets. Pairwise subsampling indicated that sequencing depth was expected to affect the degree of clonotype sharing among donors. Sampling was restricted to blood, and TCR repertoires in tissue are likely to differ from TCR repertoires in blood. About 4.5% of naive CD4, approximately 3.7% of naive CD8, about 2.5% of memory CD4, and 0.4% of memory CD8 clonotypes were shared across several donors. Incomplete sequencing was indicated by rarefaction of sorted-subset datasets, despite the large sequencing depth. Compared with non-shared clonotypes, the clonotypes found in all four sorted-subset donors had higher generation probabilities.

CDR1 and CDR2 are read off the germline V gene as MDHEN and SYDVKM. From its cysteine to its phenylalanine, the CDR3 spans 17 amino acids. Kept here is only the CDR3 DNA, which spans 51 bases and is read in frame from base 1. At the junction V is shortened by 6 bases and J by 7 bases, with 25 bases in between. CD8 naive samples were CD45RO-negative cells positively selected for CCR7, giving a CD45RA+CCR7+ population that excluded TemRA cells. Donors were healthy HIV-negative adults with no recently reported acute infections or vaccinations. All donors were Caucasian adults living in Nashville, Tennessee, USA. Blood was obtained by leukapheresis, after which PBMCs were separated by Ficoll-Histopaque density gradient centrifugation and cryopreserved in liquid nitrogen vapor phase. Purity and quantity of every magnetically sorted T cell population were checked by analytical flow cytometry. Genomic DNA was isolated from each sorted fraction and quantified by UV absorbance on a Nanodrop 2000c.

Using the deep immunoSEQ assay, multiplex PCR amplified TCR CDR3 regions from genomic DNA. Extracted genomic DNA from each cell subset was spread evenly across all wells of several immunoSEQ 96-well plates, with each plate serving as a replicate. Each replicate PCR for sorted subsets received roughly 0.2 ug genomic DNA, equal to roughly 30,000 T cell genomes. Purified libraries were measured with a Qubit 3.0 fluorometer, size-checked on a Bioanalyzer 2100, and measured again with the KAPA Library Quantification kit. Every immunoSEQ 96-well plate was sequenced on a dedicated single-read 150-cycle Illumina NextSeq 550 flow cell. The authors' analysis ran thus. Because the immunoSEQ output included only junctional sequences and no quality scores, the filtering could not be the same as the filtering used for full-length reads. Sequences were annotated with PyIR, a Python wrapper for IgBLAST v1.9, using IMGT germline references to assign V/J genes and CDR3. Reads were filtered out if the reads had weak V/J assignments (E-value above 1e-6), no CDR3, stop codons, out-of-frame junctions, or ambiguous translated residues. V3J clonotypes were defined as sequences sharing an identical inferred V gene, J gene, and CDR3 amino acid sequence. Percentage overlap between repertoires was computed as shared unique clonotypes divided by the size of the smaller repertoire. Repertoire richness was assessed with RTK rarefaction, the Chao1 estimator, and Recon v2.1 estimates of unobserved clonotypes. Generation probabilities for all TCRbeta clonotypes obtained by the gDNA method from a handful of donors were computed using OLGA. TCRdb carries this immuneACCESS record with in-frame sequences only. Its versions omit some clonotypes, under half of them owing to an unresolved V gene in the studies checked, with the rest unexplained. The DNA gave D and trimming, while V, J and clone size come from that table. The sample records about 2.1 million clones, over 85% of which are singletons. The ten largest clones add up to under 2% of the sample.

This chain joins TRBV28 to TRBJ2-1; the D gene is perhaps TRBD2, from 6 matching bases. The sequence came from a man aged 18 to 30 in good health. Some clones in this sample may be carry-over from other donors' samples. Sequencing was done on a sample of naive CD8+ T cells from PBMCs. The cell subset or site label on this specimen signifies: CD45RA+CCR7+. The CDR3 is CASSPKDGGRWGNEQFF. The DNA sequence is as follows: TGTGCCAGCAGCCCCAAGGACGGAGGGCGATGGGGAAATGAGCAGTTCTTC.